This TCR beta chain emerged from a study of T cells in women clearing cervical HPV infection. The overall study: Cases: HPV16-related CIN3 or worse on histology, a couple of invasive cancers. Cases' blood sampling followed lesion detection by median about 21 weeks (90 to 200). Findings and limits, study-wide: Controls had more TRBV6-7 (around 0.15%) than cases (around 0.11%). Richness plus V gene abundances separated cases from controls with AUC about 0.8.

Assay used: immunoSEQ multiplex PCR; TCRdb lists only in-frame clones, some missing. Its listing shows fewer than 40,000 clones. The V segment lost 6 bases and the J segment 2 bases; nucleotides outside the gene matches: 8. CDR3 size: 17 residues. Germline V lookup: CDR1 SNHLY, CDR2 FYNNEI. In the case of this clone: Its antigen is not known. Sequencing ends 3 residues short of the CDR3 end; the germline J gene provides the rest.

The chain employs TRBV2 and TRBJ1-5, with 12 bases that match TRBD1. This receptor was taken from a woman aged 18 to 75 with a cervical HPV16 infection that either progressed to CIN3+ or cleared (not recorded which). Sequenced: blood buffy coat. The CDR3 spells CASRGTGGRGGNQPQHF. The covered CDR3 bases are TGTGCCAGCAGGGGGACAGGGGGCAGGGGTGGCAATCAGCCC.